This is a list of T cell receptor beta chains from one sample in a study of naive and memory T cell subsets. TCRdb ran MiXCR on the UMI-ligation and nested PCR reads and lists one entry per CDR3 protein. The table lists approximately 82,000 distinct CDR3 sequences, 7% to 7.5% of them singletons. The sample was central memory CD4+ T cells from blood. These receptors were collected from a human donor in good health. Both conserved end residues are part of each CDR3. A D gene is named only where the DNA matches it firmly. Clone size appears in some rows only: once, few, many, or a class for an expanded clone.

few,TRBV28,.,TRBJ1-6,CASSLLEGDDSPLHF,TGTGCCAGCAGTTTATTAGAAGGGGATGATTCACCCCTCCACTTT
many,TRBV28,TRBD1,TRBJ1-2,CASSQTGTGGRGYTF,TGTGCCAGCAGCCAAACCGGGACAGGAGGACGTGGCTACACCTTC
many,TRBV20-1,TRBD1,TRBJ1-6,CSARERDRGWDSPLHF,TGCAGTGCTAGGGAACGGGACAGGGGATGGGATTCACCCCTCCACTTT
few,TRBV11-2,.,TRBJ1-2,CASSLSDGQRTF,TGTGCCAGCAGCTTAAGTGACGGCCAACGGACCTTC
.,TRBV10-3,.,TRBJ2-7,CAISESPGVSEQYF,TGTGCCATCAGTGAGTCCCCGGGAGTATCCGAGCAGTACTTC
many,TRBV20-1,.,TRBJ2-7,CSASLGSADYEQYF,TGCAGTGCTAGTCTGGGCAGCGCGGATTACGAGCAGTACTTC
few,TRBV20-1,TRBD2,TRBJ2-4,CSATLAGGTIAKNIQYF,TGCAGTGCTACACTAGCGGGAGGGACTATAGCCAAAAACATTCAGTACTTC
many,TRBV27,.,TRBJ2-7,CASSLLAARTYEQYF,TGTGCCAGCAGTTTATTAGCGGCACGGACCTACGAGCAGTACTTC
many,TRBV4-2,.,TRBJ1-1,CASSQESAAFF,TGTGCCAGCAGCCAAGAGTCAGCAGCTTTCTTT
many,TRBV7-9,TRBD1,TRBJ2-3,CASSLGRQFGTGDTDTQYF,TGTGCCAGCAGCTTAGGCCGCCAGTTTGGGACAGGGGACACAGATACGCAGTATTTT
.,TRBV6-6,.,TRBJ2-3,CASSYGAGRGLPDTQYF,TGTGCCAGCAGTTACGGGGCGGGTAGGGGCCTTCCAGATACGCAGTATTTT
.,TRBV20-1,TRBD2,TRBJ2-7,CSASGGGRVYEQYF,TGCAGTGCTAGCGGTGGCGGGAGGGTCTACGAGCAGTACTTC
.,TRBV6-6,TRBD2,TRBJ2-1,CASSYWTSGGPEQFF,TGTGCCAGCAGTTACTGGACTAGCGGGGGGCCCGAGCAGTTCTTC
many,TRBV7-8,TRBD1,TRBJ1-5,CASSLYGAGTGNQPQHF,TGTGCCAGCAGCTTATATGGGGCGGGGACAGGCAATCAGCCCCAGCATTTT
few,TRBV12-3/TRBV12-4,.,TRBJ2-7,CASMEGSFSYEQYF,TGTGCCAGCATGGAGGGTTCCTTTTCCTACGAGCAGTACTTC
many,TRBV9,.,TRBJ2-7,CASSVQRGRYEQYF,TGTGCCAGCAGCGTACAACGGGGCCGCTACGAGCAGTACTTC
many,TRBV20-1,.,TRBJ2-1,CSARDPVRGVYNEQFF,TGCAGTGCTAGAGATCCCGTTAGGGGGGTATACAATGAGCAGTTCTTC
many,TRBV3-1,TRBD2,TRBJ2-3,CASSQRTSGITDTQYF,TGTGCCAGCAGCCAGAGGACTAGCGGGATAACAGATACGCAGTATTTT
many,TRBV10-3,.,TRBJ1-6,CAISESMTGQSNSPLHF,TGTGCCATCAGTGAGTCGATGACGGGGCAAAGTAATTCACCCCTCCACTTT
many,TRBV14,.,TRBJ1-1,CASSTHTGSILGNEAFF,TGTGCCAGCAGCACTCATACAGGTTCGATCTTGGGGAATGAAGCTTTCTTT
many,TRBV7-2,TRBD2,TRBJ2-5,CASSPLAGGPQETQYF,TGTGCCAGCAGCCCACTAGCGGGGGGCCCCCAAGAGACCCAGTACTTC
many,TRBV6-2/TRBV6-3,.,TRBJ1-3,CASTPDGYSGNTIYF,TGTGCCAGCACTCCCGACGGTTACTCTGGAAACACCATATATTTT
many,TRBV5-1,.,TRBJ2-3,CASTHTPGWQDTQYF,TGCGCCAGCACCCATACCCCGGGGTGGCAGGATACGCAGTATTTT
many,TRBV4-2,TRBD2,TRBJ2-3,CASSHVLAGALSTDTQYF,TGTGCCAGCAGCCACGTACTAGCGGGGGCCCTAAGCACAGATACGCAGTATTTT
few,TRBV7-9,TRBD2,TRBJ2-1,CASSLRASGVNNEQFF,TGTGCCAGCAGCCTGAGGGCTAGCGGGGTTAACAATGAGCAGTTCTTC
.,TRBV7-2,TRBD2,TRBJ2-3,CASSALLTSGTHTQYF,TGTGCCAGCAGCGCCCTGTTGACTAGCGGGACACATACGCAGTATTTT
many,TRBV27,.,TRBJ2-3,CASSLDRLLADTQYF,TGTGCCAGCTCCCTCGACAGGCTCTTGGCAGATACGCAGTATTTT
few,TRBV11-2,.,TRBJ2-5,CASSFFQGKQETQYF,TGTGCCAGCAGCTTCTTTCAGGGGAAGCAAGAGACCCAGTACTTC
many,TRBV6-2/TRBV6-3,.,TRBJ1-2,CASRITAYGYTF,TGTGCCAGCAGGATAACGGCCTATGGCTACACCTTC
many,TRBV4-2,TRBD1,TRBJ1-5,CASSQEDREGNQPQHF,TGTGCCAGCAGCCAAGAAGACAGGGAAGGCAATCAGCCCCAGCATTTT
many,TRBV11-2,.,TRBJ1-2,CASSLEQRYGYTF,TGTGCCAGCAGCTTAGAACAGCGTTATGGCTACACCTTC
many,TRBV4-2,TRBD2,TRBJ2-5,CASSQAGGSRETQYF,TGTGCCAGCAGCCAAGCGGGAGGGTCTAGGGAGACCCAGTACTTC
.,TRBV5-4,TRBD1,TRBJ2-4,CASSFSGTGENIQYF,TGTGCCAGCAGCTTTTCCGGGACAGGTGAGAACATTCAGTACTTC
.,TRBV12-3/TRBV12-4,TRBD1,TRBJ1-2,CASSPTPGTGHYTF,TGTGCCAGCAGTCCCACCCCTGGGACAGGGCACTACACCTTC
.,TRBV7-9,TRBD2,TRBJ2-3,CASSRQAGGSTDTQYF,TGTGCCAGCAGCCGACAAGCGGGAGGTAGTACAGATACGCAGTATTTT
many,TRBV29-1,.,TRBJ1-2,CSVVAGSIVYGYTF,TGCAGCGTTGTGGCAGGGTCGATAGTTTATGGCTACACCTTC
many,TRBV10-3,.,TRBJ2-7,CAISGATGSYEQYF,TGTGCCATCAGTGGAGCCACAGGCTCCTACGAGCAGTACTTC
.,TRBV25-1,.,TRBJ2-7,CASSSRGTSGREQYF,TGTGCCAGCAGTTCACGAGGGACCTCGGGACGCGAGCAGTACTTC
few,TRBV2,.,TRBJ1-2,CASRRTVPYGYTF,TGTGCCAGCAGGCGCACAGTCCCCTATGGCTACACCTTC
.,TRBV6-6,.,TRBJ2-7,CASSYSQRNEQYF,TGTGCCAGCAGTTACTCACAACGGAACGAGCAGTACTTC
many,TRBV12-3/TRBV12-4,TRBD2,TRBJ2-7,CASSWSREGYEQYF,TGTGCCAGCAGTTGGTCGCGGGAGGGTTACGAGCAGTACTTC